This paragraph covers one TCR beta chain sequence. The antigen remains unidentified. A read error is possible here, since a much larger clone lies one base away. Each CDR3 protein gets one entry after TCRdb re-called the reads with MiXCR. The sample has 740,000 or so distinct CDR3 sequences; 35% to 45% are singletons. This entry belongs to a study of T cell repertoires in cytomegalovirus infection. About the study: Indications of both CMV infection and matching HLA type were provided by public TCR beta signatures.

Study outcomes and limitations: HLA-C-restricted, CMV-specific TCR beta clonotypes were dominant ex vivo. Carriers of CMV plus the relevant HLA were identified by cumulative public TCR beta family frequency.

The germline gives CDR1 SGHTA, CDR2 FQGNSA. This CDR3 contains 16 residues. Sequenced sample: PBMCs. The rearrangement links TRBV7-2 to TRBJ1-3; no reliable D call. This sequence originates from a human donor in good health (CMV status not recorded). Some clones in this sample may be carry-over from other donors' samples. CDR3 nucleotides: TGTGCCAGCAGCCCTGGACTGACCGGCTCTGGAAACACCCTATATTTT. Translation gives CASSPGLTGSGNTLYF.